One T cell receptor beta chain is described in this entry. This entry belongs to a study of cytomegalovirus exposure and HLA in healthy donors. The CDR3 runs 17 residues. The V and J ends lost 4 bases and 4 bases respectively, with 23 bases between them. Germline V gives CDR1 SNHLY, CDR2 FYNNEI. The study ran its PCR with 60 Vbeta and 13 Jbeta primers. Only in-frame clones appear in the TCRdb table, and some are missing; sequencing was by immunoSEQ multiplex PCR. The sample consists of about 170,000 clones, 75% to 90% of them appearing once. The clonotype was recovered from a boy between 2 and 10 years old in good health and CMV-seronegative. The sequencing sample was made of PBMCs. The V and J genes are TRBV2 and TRBJ2-7; D is perhaps TRBD2 (7 bases). CDR3 nucleotide sequence: TGTGCCAGCAGTGGAATCTTATTGGGGGGAGGGACATACGAGCAGTACTTC. Protein sequence: CASSGILLGGGTYEQYF.